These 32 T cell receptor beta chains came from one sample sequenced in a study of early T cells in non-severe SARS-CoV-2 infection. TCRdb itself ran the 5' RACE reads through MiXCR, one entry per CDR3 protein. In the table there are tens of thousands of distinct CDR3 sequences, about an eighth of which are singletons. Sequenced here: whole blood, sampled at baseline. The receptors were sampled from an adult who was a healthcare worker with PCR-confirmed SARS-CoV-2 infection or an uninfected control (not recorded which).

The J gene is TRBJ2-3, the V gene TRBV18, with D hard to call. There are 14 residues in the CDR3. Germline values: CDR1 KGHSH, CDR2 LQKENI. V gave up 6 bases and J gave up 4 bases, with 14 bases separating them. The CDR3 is CASSANKGADTQYF. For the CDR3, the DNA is TGTGCCAGCTCCGCGAATAAGGGCGCAGATACGCAGTATTTT.

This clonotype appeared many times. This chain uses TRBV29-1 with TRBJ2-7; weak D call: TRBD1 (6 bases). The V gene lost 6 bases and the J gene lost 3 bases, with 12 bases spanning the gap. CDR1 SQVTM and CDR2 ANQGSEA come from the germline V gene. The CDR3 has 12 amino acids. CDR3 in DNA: TGCAGCGTACAGGGTAGTGGCTACGAGCAGTACTTC. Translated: CSVQGSGYEQYF.

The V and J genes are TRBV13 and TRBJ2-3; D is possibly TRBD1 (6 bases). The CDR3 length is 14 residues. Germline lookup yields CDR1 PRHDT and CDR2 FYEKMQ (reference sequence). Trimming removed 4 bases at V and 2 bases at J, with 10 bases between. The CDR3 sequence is CASSSDSHTDTQYF. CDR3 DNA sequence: TGTGCCAGCAGCTCGGACAGCCACACAGATACGCAGTATTTT.

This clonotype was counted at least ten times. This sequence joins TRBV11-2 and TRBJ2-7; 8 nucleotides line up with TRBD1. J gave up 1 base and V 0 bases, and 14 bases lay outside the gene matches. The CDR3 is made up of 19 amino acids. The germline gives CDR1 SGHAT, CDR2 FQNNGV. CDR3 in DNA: TGTGCCAGCAGCTTAGAGGCCAATAGGGACAGGAGATTTTCCTACGAGCAGTACTTC. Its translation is CASSLEANRDRRFSYEQYF.

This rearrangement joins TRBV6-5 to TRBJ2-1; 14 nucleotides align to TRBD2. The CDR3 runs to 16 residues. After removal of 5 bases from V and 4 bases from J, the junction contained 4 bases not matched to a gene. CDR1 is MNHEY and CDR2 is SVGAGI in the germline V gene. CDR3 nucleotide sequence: TGTGCCAGCAGTCGAGGGACTAGCGGGGGATACAATGAGCAGTTCTTC. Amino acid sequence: CASSRGTSGGYNEQFF.

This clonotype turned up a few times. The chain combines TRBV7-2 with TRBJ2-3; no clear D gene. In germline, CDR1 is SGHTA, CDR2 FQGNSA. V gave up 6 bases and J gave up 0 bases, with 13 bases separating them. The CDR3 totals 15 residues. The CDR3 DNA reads TGTGCCAGCAGGGCGCAGGTAGCTAGCACAGATACGCAGTATTTT. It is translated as CASRAQVASTDTQYF.

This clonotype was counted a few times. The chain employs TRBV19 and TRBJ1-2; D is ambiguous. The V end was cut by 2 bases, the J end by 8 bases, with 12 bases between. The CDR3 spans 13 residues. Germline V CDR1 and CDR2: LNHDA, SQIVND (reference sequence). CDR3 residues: CASSIPSTGGYTF. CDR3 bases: TGTGCCAGTAGTATACCGTCAACTGGGGGCTACACCTTC.

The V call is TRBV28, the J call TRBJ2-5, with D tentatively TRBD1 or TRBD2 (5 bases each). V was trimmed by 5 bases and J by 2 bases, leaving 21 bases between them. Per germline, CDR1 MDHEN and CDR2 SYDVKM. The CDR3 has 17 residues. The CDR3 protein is CASSPGLPGTEQETQYF. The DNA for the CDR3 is TGTGCCAGCAGTCCGGGGCTACCCGGGACCGAGCAAGAGACCCAGTACTTC.

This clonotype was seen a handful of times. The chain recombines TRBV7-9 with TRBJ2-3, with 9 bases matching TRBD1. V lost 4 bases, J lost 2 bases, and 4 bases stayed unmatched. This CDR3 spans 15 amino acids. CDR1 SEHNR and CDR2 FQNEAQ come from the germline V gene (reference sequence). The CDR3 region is CASSSYRGPTDTQYF. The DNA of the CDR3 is TGTGCCAGCAGCTCTTACAGGGGGCCCACAGATACGCAGTATTTT.

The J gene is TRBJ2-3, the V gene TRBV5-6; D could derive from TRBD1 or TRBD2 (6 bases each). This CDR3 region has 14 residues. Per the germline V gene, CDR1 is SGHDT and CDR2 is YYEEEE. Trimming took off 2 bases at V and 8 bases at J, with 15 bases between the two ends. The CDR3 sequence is CASSFRGGPGTQYF. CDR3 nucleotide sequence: TGTGCCAGCAGCTTTAGAGGGGGGCCGGGTACGCAGTATTTT.

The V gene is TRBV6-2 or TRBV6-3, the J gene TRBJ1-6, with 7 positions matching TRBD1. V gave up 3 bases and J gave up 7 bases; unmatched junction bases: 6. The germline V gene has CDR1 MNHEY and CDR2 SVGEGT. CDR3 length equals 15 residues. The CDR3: CASSYEQGRNSPLHF. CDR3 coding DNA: TGTGCCAGCAGTTATGAACAGGGGCGGAATTCACCCCTCCACTTT.

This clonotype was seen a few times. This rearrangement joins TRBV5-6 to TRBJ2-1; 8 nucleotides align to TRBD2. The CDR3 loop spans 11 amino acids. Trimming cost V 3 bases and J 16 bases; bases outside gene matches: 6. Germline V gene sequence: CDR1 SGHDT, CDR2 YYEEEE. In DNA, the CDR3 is TGTGCCAGCAGCTCGGGAGGGCCCTCCTTCTTC. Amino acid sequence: CASSSGGPSFF. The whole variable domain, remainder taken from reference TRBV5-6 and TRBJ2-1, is DAGVTQSPTHLIKTRGQQVTLRCSPKSGHDTVSWYQQALGQGPQFIFQYYEEEERQRGNFPDRFSGHQFPNYSSELNVNALLLGDSALYLCASSSGGPSFFGPGTRLTVL.

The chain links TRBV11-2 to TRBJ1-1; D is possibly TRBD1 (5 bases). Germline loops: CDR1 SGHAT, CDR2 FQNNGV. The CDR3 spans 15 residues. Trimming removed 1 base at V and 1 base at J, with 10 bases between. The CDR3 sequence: CASSLGGAANTEAFF. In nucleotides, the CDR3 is TGTGCCAGCAGCTTAGGAGGGGCCGCGAACACTGAAGCTTTCTTT.

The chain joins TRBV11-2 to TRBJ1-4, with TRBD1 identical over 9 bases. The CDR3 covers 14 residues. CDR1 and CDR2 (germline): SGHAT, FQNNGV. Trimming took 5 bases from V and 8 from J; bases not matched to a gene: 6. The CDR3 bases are TGTGCCAGCAGCGACAGGACAGGGGTAGAAAAACTGTTTTTT. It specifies CASSDRTGVEKLFF.

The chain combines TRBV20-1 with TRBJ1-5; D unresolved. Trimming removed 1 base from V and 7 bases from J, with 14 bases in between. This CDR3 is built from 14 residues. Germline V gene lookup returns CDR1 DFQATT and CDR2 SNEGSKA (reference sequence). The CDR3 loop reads CSARGVSQSQPQHF. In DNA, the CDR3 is TGCAGTGCTAGAGGGGTCAGCCAGTCCCAGCCCCAGCATTTT.

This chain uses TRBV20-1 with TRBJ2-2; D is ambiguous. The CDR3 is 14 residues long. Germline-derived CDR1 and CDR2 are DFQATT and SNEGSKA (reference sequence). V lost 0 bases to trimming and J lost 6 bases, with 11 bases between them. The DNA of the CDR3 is TGCAGTGCTAGAGATTTAAGTGGCCCCGGGGAGCTGTTTTTT. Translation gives CSARDLSGPGELFF.

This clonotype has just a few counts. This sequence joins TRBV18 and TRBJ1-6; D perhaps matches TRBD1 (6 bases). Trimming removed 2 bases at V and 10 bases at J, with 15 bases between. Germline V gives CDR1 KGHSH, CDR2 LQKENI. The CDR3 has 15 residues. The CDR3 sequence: CASSPGQQGESPLHF. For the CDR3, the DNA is TGTGCCAGCTCACCAGGACAACAGGGAGAATCACCCCTCCACTTT.

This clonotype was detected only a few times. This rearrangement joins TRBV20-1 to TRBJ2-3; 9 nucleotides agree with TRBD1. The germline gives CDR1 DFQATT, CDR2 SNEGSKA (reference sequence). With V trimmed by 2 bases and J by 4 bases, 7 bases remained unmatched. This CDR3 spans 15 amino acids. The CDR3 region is CSARPPDRGADTQYF. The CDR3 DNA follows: TGCAGTGCTAGACCGCCGGACAGGGGCGCAGATACGCAGTATTTT.

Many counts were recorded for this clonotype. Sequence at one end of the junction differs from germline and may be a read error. This CDR3 is CASRSTGTGGTGELFF. CDR3 in DNA: TGTGCTAGCAGGTCCACCGGGACAGGGGGCACCGGGGAGCTGTTTTTT. V gene TRBV7-7 combines with J gene TRBJ2-2; 11 positions match TRBD1. Germline values: CDR1 SSHAT, CDR2 FNYEAQ (reference sequence). This CDR3 spans 16 amino acids.

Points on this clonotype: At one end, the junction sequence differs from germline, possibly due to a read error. This chain's CDR3 is CASSLAPGSHNEQFF. CDR3 DNA: TGTGCTAGCAGCTTAGCCCCGGGCAGCCACAATGAGCAGTTCTTC. The chain recombines TRBV7-7 with TRBJ2-1, with no clear D. The CDR3 length is 15 residues. The germline gives CDR1 SSHAT, CDR2 FNYEAQ (reference sequence).

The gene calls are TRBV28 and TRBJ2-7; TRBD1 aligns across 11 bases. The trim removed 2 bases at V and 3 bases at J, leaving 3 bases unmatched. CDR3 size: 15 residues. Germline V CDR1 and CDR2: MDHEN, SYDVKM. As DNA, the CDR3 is TGTGCCAGCAGTTTAGGTGGGACAGGGGGCTACGAGCAGTACTTC. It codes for CASSLGGTGGYEQYF.

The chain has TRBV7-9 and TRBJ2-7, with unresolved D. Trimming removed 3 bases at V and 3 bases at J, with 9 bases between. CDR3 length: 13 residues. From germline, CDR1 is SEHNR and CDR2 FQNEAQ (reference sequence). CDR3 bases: TGTGCCAGCAGCTTCGCAGGAATCTACGAGCAGTACTTC. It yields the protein CASSFAGIYEQYF.

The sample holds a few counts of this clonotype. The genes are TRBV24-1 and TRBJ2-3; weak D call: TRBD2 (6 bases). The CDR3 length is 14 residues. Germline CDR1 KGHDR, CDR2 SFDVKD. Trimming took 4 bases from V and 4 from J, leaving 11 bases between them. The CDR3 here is CATSDRDWADTQYF. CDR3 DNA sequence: TGTGCCACCAGTGACAGGGACTGGGCAGATACGCAGTATTTT.

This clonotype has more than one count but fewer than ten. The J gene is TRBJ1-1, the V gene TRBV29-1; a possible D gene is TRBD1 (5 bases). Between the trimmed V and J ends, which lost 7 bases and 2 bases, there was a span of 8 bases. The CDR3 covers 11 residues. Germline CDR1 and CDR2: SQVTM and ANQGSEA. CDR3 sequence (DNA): TGCAGCGGGCGGGGCAACACTGAAGCTTTCTTT. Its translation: CSGRGNTEAFF.

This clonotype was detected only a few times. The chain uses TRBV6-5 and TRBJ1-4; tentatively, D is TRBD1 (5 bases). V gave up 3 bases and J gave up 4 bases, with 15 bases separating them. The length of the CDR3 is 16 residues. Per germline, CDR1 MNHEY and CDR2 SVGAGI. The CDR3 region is CASSYETGGSNEKLFF. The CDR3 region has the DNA TGTGCCAGCAGTTATGAAACGGGGGGAAGTAATGAAAAACTGTTTTTT.

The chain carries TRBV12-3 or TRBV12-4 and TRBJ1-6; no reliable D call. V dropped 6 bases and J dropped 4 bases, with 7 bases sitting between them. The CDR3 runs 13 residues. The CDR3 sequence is CASREGYNSPLHF. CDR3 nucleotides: TGTGCCAGCAGGGAGGGTTATAATTCACCCCTCCACTTT.

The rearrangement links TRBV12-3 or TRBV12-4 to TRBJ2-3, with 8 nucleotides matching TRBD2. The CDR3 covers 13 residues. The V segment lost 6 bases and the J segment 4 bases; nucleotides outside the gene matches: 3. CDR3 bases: TGTGCCAGCAGGGTCGGGGGGGCAGATACGCAGTATTTT. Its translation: CASRVGGADTQYF.

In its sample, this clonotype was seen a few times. CDR3 sequence (DNA): TGTGCCAGCAGCTTAGCCTGGGAGGGGCTAGAGACCCAGTACTTC. Encoded protein: CASSLAWEGLETQYF. This rearrangement joins TRBV11-2 to TRBJ2-5; TRBD2 matches 7 bases. The CDR3 is made up of 15 amino acids. Germline assignment: CDR1 SGHAT and CDR2 FQNNGV. Losses at the gene ends were 1 base for V and 4 bases for J; bases not matched to a gene: 6.

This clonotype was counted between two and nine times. DNA of the CDR3: TGCGCCAGCAGCGCCGGGGACAGGGGAAGGGCTGAGCAGTTCTTC. This gives the protein CASSAGDRGRAEQFF. This chain joins TRBV5-1 and TRBJ2-1, with 10 bases fitting TRBD1. V shed 4 bases, J shed 9 bases, and the junction held 10 bases outside the gene matches. This CDR3 contains 15 residues. CDR1 is SGHRS, CDR2 YFSETQ, per germline. The whole variable domain, filled in from reference TRBV5-1 and TRBJ2-1, reads KAGVTQTPRYLIKTRGQQVTLSCSPISGHRSVSWYQQTPGQGLQFLFEYFSETQRNKGNFPGRFSGRQFSNSRSEMNVSTLELGDSALYLCASSAGDRGRAEQFFGPGTRLTVL.

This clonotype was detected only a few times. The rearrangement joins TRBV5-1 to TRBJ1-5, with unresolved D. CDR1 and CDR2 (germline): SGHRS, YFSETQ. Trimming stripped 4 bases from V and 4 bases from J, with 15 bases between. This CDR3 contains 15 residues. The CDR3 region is CASSPGAGQNQPQHF. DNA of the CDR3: TGCGCCAGCAGCCCCGGCGCAGGCCAAAATCAGCCCCAGCATTTT.

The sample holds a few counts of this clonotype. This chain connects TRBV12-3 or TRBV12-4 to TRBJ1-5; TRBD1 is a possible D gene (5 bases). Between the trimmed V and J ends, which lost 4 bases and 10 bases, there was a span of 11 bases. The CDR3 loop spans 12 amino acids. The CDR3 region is CASSSQGSPQHF. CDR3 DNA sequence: TGTGCCAGCAGTTCCCAGGGCTCCCCCCAGCATTTT.

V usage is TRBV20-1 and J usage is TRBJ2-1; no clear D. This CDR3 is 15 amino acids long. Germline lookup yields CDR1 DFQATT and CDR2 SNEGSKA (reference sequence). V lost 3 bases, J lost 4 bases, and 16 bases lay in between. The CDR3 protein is CSARPSVPSYNEQFF. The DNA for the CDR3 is TGCAGTGCTAGGCCCTCGGTCCCCTCATACAATGAGCAGTTCTTC.